The 21 T cell receptor beta chains listed next were all sequenced from one sample in a study of radiotherapy plus CTLA-4 blockade in lung cancer. Some clones are missing from TCRdb's copy, which holds only in-frame ones; the method was immunoSEQ multiplex PCR. This sample carries roughly 90,000 clones, 88% of them seen once, and the ten largest clones take 4.9%. Sequencing was performed on peripheral blood, taken from a patient treated with radiotherapy plus ipilimumab. The receptors derive from a human donor with non-small cell lung cancer that progressed on radiotherapy plus ipilimumab.

The chain carries TRBV7-5 and TRBJ2-7. TRBV7-5 is a pseudogene segment. There are 16 residues in the CDR3. The CDR3 loop reads CARSLAYEDEVDEQYF. CDR3 DNA: TGTGCCAGAAGCTTAGCCTACGAGGACGAGGTCGACGAGCAGTACTTC.

The chain combines TRBV5-4 with TRBJ1-1, with D possibly being TRBD1 (5 bases). V was clipped by 4 bases and J by 4 bases, with 17 bases between them. CDR1 is SGHNT and CDR2 is YYREEE in the germline V gene (reference sequence). This CDR3 has 15 amino acids. In DNA form, the CDR3 reads TGTGCCAGCAGCCGTGGTGGGGGGGTGCTCACTGAAGCTTTCTTT. It specifies CASSRGGGVLTEAFF.

This chain uses TRBV7-8 with TRBJ1-2; D gene ambiguous. The V gene lost 1 base and the J gene lost 3 bases, with 9 bases spanning the gap. The CDR3 loop spans 14 amino acids. Germline CDR1 SGHVS, CDR2 FQNEAQ. The CDR3 sequence is CASSLGHFHYGYTF. The CDR3 coding sequence is TGTGCCAGCAGCTTAGGGCATTTTCACTATGGCTACACCTTC.

The chain joins TRBV6-1 to TRBJ2-3; 7 nucleotides match TRBD2. Losses at the gene ends were 8 bases for V and 2 bases for J; bases not matched to a gene: 7. Germline V gene sequence: CDR1 MNHNS, CDR2 SASEGT. The CDR3 length is 14 residues. The CDR3 nucleotides are TGTGCCAGCTGGCCTAGCGGATACACAGATACGCAGTATTTT. Translated, it gives CASWPSGYTDTQYF.

The rearrangement joins TRBV6-5 to TRBJ1-2; D perhaps matches TRBD1 (5 bases). Between the trimmed V and J ends, which lost 0 bases and 7 bases, there was a span of 12 bases. The germline V gene encodes CDR1 MNHEY and CDR2 SVGAGI. The CDR3 spans 14 residues. The CDR3 protein is CASSYSWGFVGYTF. The CDR3 DNA is TGTGCCAGCAGTTACTCATGGGGGTTCGTTGGCTACACCTTC.

The J gene is TRBJ1-2, the V gene TRBV9; D unresolved. The length of the CDR3 is 16 residues. CDR1 and CDR2 from the germline V gene are SGDLS and YYNGEE. Between the trimmed V and J ends, which lost 0 bases and 2 bases, there was a span of 14 bases. CDR3 in amino acids: CASSVGAAAANYGYTF. CDR3 nucleotides: TGTGCCAGCAGCGTAGGGGCGGCCGCGGCGAACTATGGCTACACCTTC.

The V and J genes are TRBV2 and TRBJ1-5; TRBD1 matches 9 bases. CDR1 and CDR2 (germline): SNHLY, FYNNEI. The CDR3 runs 14 residues. Trimming took 7 bases from V and 0 from J; bases not matched to a gene: 1. The CDR3 region is CASNRGHSNQPQHF. CDR3 in DNA: TGTGCCAGCAACAGGGGGCATAGCAATCAGCCCCAGCATTTT.

This chain links TRBV6-6 with TRBJ1-2; 7 bases are shared with TRBD1. Germline CDR1 reads MNHNY; CDR2 reads SVGAGI (reference sequence). J lost 0 bases, V lost 3 bases, and 4 bases had no gene match. This CDR3 is built from 15 residues. The CDR3 DNA is TGTGCCAGCAGTTATTCTGGACAGGCTAACTATGGCTACACCTTC. This encodes CASSYSGQANYGYTF.

The J gene is TRBJ2-7, the V gene TRBV18; possibly TRBD1 for D (6 bases). The CDR3 spans 13 residues. V lost 4 bases and J 9 bases, leaving 16 bases between the germline ends. Per germline, CDR1 KGHSH and CDR2 LQKENI. The DNA of the CDR3 is TGTGCCAGCTCACAAAACAGGGACGCTGGGCAGTACTTC. Its translation: CASSQNRDAGQYF.

The count of this clone is one. J is TRBJ1-2 and V is TRBV6-5; 7 nucleotides line up with TRBD1. Per germline, CDR1 MNHEY and CDR2 SVGAGI. This CDR3 comprises 13 residues. The junction had 9 bases not matched to a gene; V was cut back by 6 bases and J by 8 bases. CDR3 DNA sequence: TGTGCCAGCAGCAACAGGGGAATTCCCGGCTACACCTTC. As protein: CASSNRGIPGYTF.

About this clone itself: The same CDR3 arises from other DNA sequences in this sample as well. This chain joins TRBV27 and TRBJ2-7; perhaps D is TRBD1 or TRBD2 (5 bases each). V was shortened by 7 bases and J by 5 bases, with 21 bases between the two germline ends. The CDR3 is made up of 15 amino acids. Germline CDR1 and CDR2: MNHEY and SMNVEV (reference sequence). The CDR3 DNA sequence: TGTGCCAGCACCCCGTTGTTGGGACCCCGTCACGAGCAGTACTTC. As protein: CASTPLLGPRHEQYF.

The chain recombines TRBV12-5 with TRBJ2-1; 13 positions agree with TRBD2. V shed 3 bases, J shed 7 bases, and the junction held 3 bases outside the gene matches. This CDR3 comprises 15 residues. The V gene's germline CDR1 is LGHNT and CDR2 FRNRAP. The CDR3 DNA follows: TGTGCTAGTGGTTTTACTAGCGGGAGGGCAAATGAGCAGTTCTTC. Translated, it gives CASGFTSGRANEQFF.

The chain uses TRBV5-1 and TRBJ1-2; a weak D match, TRBD1 (5 bases). V lost 3 bases to trimming and J lost 0 bases, with 12 bases between them. CDR3 length: 15 amino acids. Germline CDR1 and CDR2: SGHRS and YFSETQ. The CDR3 sequence is CASSWGDRTNYGYTF. CDR3 nucleotide sequence: TGCGCCAGCAGCTGGGGTGACAGAACTAACTATGGCTACACCTTC.

In DNA, the CDR3 is TGTGCCAGCAGTTTGTTCGGCAGGGGAGTCACCGGGGAGCTGTTTTTT. Protein sequence: CASSLFGRGVTGELFF. This chain uses TRBV28 with TRBJ2-2; TRBD1 might be the D (6 bases). The germline V gene has CDR1 MDHEN and CDR2 SYDVKM. The CDR3 is 16 residues long. V gave up 3 bases and J gave up 4 bases, with 15 bases separating them.

This chain's CDR3 is CASSRDRDTDTQYF. CDR3 bases: TGTGCCAGCAGCCGCGACAGAGACACAGATACGCAGTATTTT. This chain joins TRBV6-1 and TRBJ2-3; D may be TRBD1 (5 bases). Trimming shortened V by 6 bases and J by 2 bases, and 12 bases separated the two germline ends. CDR1 is MNHNS, CDR2 SASEGT, per germline. This CDR3 contains 14 residues.

The chain is built from TRBV5-4 and TRBJ1-1; 9 nucleotides match TRBD1. With 5 bases clipped from V and 5 bases from J, the junction kept 7 bases outside the gene matches. Germline lookup yields CDR1 SGHNT and CDR2 YYREEE (reference sequence). The CDR3 spans 14 residues. The CDR3: CASSSGQGWTEAFF. In DNA, the CDR3 is TGTGCCAGCAGTTCCGGACAGGGGTGGACTGAAGCTTTCTTT.

The V call is TRBV5-6, the J call TRBJ2-7, with 10 bases identical to TRBD1. Germline loops: CDR1 SGHDT, CDR2 YYEEEE. The CDR3 has 15 residues. The V gene end was trimmed by 2 bases and the J gene end by 2 bases; junction bases not matched to a gene: 4. The CDR3 reads CASSLSGTGAYEQYF. CDR3 sequence (DNA): TGTGCCAGCAGCTTATCAGGGACAGGGGCCTACGAGCAGTACTTC.

The chain recombines TRBV6-6 with TRBJ1-4, with 8 bases lining up with TRBD1. The V and J ends lost 10 bases and 8 bases, in that order; junction bases with no gene match: 12. The CDR3 consists of 14 residues. CDR1 and CDR2 from the germline V gene are MNHNY and SVGAGI (reference sequence). The CDR3 coding sequence is TGTGCCACCCAAAATCGACAGGGGTGGGAAAAACTGTTTTTT. It codes for CATQNRQGWEKLFF.

The chain has TRBV7-3 and TRBJ2-1; D possibly matches TRBD1 or TRBD2 (5 bases each). This CDR3 is built from 15 residues. CDR1 is SGHTA, CDR2 FQGTGA, per germline. V gave up 2 bases and J gave up 4 bases, with 12 bases separating them. CDR3 sequence reads: CASSLDPGAYNEQFF. For the CDR3, the DNA is TGTGCCAGCAGCTTAGACCCCGGGGCTTACAATGAGCAGTTCTTC.

The J gene is TRBJ2-5, the V gene TRBV5-7; TRBD2 agrees at 8 bases. TRBV5-7 is an ORF, with its function uncertain. The CDR3 is 16 amino acids. The J segment lost 4 bases and the V segment lost 1 base, leaving 9 bases of the junction unmatched. The CDR3 bases are TGTGCCAGCAGCTTGTTCGGGGGGGCCGAGGGAGAGACCCAGTACTTC. Its protein product is CASSLFGGAEGETQYF.

The chain combines TRBV11-2 with TRBJ2-5, with TRBD2 matching over 8 bases. This CDR3 spans 16 amino acids. Germline assignment: CDR1 SGHAT and CDR2 FQNNGV. V lost 6 bases to trimming and J lost 5 bases; unmatched junction nucleotides: 14. The CDR3 sequence: CASSRSGKHLTETQYF. The DNA for the CDR3 is TGTGCCAGCAGTCGTAGCGGGAAACATCTCACCGAGACCCAGTACTTC. The variable domain in full, completed from reference TRBV11-2 and TRBJ2-5, reads EAGVAQSPRYKIIEKRQSVAFWCNPISGHATLYWYQQILGQGPKLLIQFQNNGVVDDSQLPKDRFSAERLKGVDSTLKIQPAKLEDSAVYLCASSRSGKHLTETQYFGPGTRLLVL.